This T cell receptor beta chain was sequenced in a study of Graves' ophthalmopathy and Graves' hyperthyroidism. This clonotype was seen many times. This CDR3 has 16 residues. Germline CDR1 is SGHRS and CDR2 is YFSETQ. The junction had 4 bases not matched to a gene; V was cut back by 1 base and J by 2 bases. The TCR beta CDR3 regions underwent amplification from RNA transcripts. Investigators did first-round RT-PCR with HTBI primers, then second-round multiplex PCR. A single record per CDR3 protein comes from TCRdb applying MiXCR to the multiplex PCR reads. The sample shows 400,000 to 450,000 distinct CDR3 sequences, about 21% of them seen only once.

The sequencing sample was made of peripheral blood. This clonotype originated in a woman younger than 35 with stable Graves' hyperthyroidism. This chain uses TRBV5-1 with TRBJ2-5; 11 nucleotides align to TRBD2. CDR3: CASSLRRLAGQETQYF. CDR3 nucleotide sequence: TGCGCCAGCAGCTTGCGACGACTAGCGGGACAAGAGACCCAGTACTTC.